This TCR beta chain was observed in a study of shared clonotypes between healthy human individuals. The study, taken as a whole, reports: Shared clonotypes across all four donors exceeded non-shared ones in generation probability. Among donors, clonotype sharing was expected to be affected by sequencing depth. Limitation of the genetic and exposure-history diversity represented came from the few donors. Around 4.9% of naive CD4 clonotypes were shared across a few donors.

Notes on this clone: As yet, its antigen is unknown.

Repertoires were generated with immunoSEQ multiplex PCR, while TCRdb's copy carries only in-frame clones and drops some. The sample holds about 2.3 million clones, approximately 95% seen once. Germline V lookup: CDR1 SNHLY, CDR2 FYNNEI. This CDR3 is 11 amino acids long. Trimming took 2 bases from V and 7 from J, leaving 6 bases between them. This rearrangement joins TRBV2 to TRBJ2-7, with D hard to call. The sequencing input was naive CD4+ T cells from PBMCs. As to subset: CD45RA+ positively selected. The source is a man aged 18 to 29 in good health. Some clones in this sample may be carry-over from other donors' samples. This chain's CDR3 is CASSESREQYF. The CDR3 DNA reads as TGTGCCAGCAGTGAATCACGAGAGCAGTACTTC.